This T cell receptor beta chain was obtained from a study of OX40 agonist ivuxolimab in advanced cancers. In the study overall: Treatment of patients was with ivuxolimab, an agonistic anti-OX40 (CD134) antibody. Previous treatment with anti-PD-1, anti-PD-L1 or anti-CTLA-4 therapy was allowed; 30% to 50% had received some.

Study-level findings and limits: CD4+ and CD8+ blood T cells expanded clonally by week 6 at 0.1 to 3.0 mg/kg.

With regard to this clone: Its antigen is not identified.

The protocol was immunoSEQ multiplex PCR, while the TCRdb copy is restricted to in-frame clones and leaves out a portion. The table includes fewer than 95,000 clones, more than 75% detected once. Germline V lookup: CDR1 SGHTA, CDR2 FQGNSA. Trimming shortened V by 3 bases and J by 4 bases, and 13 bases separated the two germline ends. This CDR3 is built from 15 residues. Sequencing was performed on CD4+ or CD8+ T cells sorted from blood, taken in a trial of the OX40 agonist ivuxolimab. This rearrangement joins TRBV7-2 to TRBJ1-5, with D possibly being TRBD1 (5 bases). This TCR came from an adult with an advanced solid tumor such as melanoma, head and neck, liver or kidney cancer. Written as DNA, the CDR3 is TGTGCCAGCAGCTTGGAGGGCGGGGGTAATCAGCCCCAGCATTTT. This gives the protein CASSLEGGGNQPQHF.